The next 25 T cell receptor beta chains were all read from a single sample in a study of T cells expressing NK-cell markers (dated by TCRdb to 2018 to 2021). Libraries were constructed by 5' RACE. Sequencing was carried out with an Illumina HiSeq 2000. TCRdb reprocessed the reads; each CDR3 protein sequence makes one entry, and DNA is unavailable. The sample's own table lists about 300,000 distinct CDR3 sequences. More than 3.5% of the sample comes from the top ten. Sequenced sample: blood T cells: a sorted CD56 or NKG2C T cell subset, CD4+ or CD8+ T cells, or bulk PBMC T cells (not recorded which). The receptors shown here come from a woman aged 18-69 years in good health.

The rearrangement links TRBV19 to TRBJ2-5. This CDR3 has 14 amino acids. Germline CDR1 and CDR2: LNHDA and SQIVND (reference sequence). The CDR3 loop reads CASKASTKAETQYF.

The CDR3: CSARQGVYGYTF. J is TRBJ1-2 and V is TRBV29-1; TCRdb indicates TRBD1, and absent DNA this call remains unverified. Germline CDR1 reads SQVTM; CDR2 reads ANQGSEA. The CDR3 has 12 amino acids.

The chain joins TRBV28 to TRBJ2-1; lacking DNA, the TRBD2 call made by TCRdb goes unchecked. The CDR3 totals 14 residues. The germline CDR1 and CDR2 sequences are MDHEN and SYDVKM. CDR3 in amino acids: CASSGTSGRNEQFF.

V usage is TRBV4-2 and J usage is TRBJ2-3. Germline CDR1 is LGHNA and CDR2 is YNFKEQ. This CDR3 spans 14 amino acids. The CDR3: CASSLESSTDTQYF.

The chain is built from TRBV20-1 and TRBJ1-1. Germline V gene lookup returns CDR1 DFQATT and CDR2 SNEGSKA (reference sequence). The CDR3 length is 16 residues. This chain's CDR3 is CSARDLVQARYTEAFF.

The CDR3 spells CASSLGGIATDTQYF. This sequence joins TRBV7-9 and TRBJ2-3. CDR1 is SEHNR and CDR2 is FQNEAQ in the germline V gene (reference sequence). This CDR3 spans 15 amino acids. Using reference TRBV7-9 and TRBJ2-3 for the parts outside the CDR3, the full variable domain is DTGVSQNPRHKITKRGQNVTFRCDPISEHNRLYWYRQTLGQGPEFLTYFQNEAQLEKSRLLSDRFSAERPKGSFSTLEIQRTEQGDSAMYLCASSLGGIATDTQYFGPGTRLTVL.

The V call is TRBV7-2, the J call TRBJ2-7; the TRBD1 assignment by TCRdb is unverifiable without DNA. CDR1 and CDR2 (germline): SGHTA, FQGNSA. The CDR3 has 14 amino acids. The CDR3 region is CASSESIRGGEQYF. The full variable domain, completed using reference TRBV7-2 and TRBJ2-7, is GAGVSQSPSNKVTEKGKDVELRCDPISGHTALYWYRQSLGQGLEFLIYFQGNSAPDKSGLPSDRFSAERTGGSVSTLTIQRTQQEDSAVYLCASSESIRGGEQYFGPGTRLTVT.

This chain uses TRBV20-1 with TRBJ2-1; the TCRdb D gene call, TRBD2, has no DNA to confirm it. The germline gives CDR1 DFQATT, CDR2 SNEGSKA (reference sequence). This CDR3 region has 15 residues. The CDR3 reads CSARELAGVNNEQFF.

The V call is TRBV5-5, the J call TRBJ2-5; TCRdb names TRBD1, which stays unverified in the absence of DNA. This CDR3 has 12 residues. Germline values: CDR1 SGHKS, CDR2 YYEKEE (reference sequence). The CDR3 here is CASSPKGETQYF. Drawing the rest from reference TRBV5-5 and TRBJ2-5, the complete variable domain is DAGVTQSPTHLIKTRGQQVTLRCSPISGHKSVSWYQQVLGQGPQFIFQYYEKEERGRGNFPDRFSARQFPNYSSELNVNALLLGDSALYLCASSPKGETQYFGPGTRLLVL.

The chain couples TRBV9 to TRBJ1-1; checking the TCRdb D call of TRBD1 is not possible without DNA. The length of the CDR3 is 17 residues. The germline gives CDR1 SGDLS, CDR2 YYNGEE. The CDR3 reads CASSVGVVGSPNTEAFF.

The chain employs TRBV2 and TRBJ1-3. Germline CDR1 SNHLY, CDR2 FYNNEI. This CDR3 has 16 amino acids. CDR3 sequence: CASSVTRLASGNTIYF.

CDR3 sequence reads: CASSQVPEGLAGGTTQYF. V gene TRBV4-3 combines with J gene TRBJ2-3; TCRdb's assignment of TRBD2 cannot be checked, as there is no DNA. Germline V gene data show CDR1 as LGHNA and CDR2 as YSLEER. There are 18 residues in the CDR3.

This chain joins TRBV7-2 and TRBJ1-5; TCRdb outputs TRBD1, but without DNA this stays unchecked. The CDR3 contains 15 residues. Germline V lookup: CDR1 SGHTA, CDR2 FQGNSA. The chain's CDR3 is CASSDRSRGNQPQHF.

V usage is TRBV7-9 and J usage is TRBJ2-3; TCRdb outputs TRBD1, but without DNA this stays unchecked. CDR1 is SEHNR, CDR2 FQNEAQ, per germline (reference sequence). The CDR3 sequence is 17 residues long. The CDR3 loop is CASSSPVRDRPTDTQYF.

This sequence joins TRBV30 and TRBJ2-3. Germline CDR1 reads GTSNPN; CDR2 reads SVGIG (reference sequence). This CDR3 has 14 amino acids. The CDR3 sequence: CAWSGSLSTDTQYF.

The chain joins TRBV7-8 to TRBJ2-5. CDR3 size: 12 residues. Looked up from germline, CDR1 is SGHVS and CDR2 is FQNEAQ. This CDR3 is CASSFSKETQYF.

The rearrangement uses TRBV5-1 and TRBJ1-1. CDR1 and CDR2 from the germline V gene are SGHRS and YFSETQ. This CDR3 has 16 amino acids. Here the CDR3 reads CASSSGRGDWNTEAFF.

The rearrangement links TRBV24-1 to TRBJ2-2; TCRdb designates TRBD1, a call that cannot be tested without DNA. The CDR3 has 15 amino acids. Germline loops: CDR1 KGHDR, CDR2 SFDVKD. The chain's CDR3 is CATSDSGKNTGELFF.

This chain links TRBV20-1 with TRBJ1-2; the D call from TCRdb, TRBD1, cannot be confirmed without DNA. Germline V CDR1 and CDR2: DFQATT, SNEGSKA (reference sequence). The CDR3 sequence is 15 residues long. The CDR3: CSARATGGNYGGYTF.

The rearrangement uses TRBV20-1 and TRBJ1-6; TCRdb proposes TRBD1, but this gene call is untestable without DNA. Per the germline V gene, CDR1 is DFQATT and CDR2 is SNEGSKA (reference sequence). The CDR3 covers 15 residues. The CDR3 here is CSAPTGGSLDSPLHF.

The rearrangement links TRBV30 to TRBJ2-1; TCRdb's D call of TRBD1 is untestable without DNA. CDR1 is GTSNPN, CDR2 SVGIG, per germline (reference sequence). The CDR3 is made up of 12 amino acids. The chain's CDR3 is CAWSPGPNEQFF.

The CDR3 reads CASSVHSSGNTIYF. The rearrangement joins TRBV11-2 to TRBJ1-3. CDR1 SGHAT and CDR2 FQNNGV come from the germline V gene. CDR3 length equals 14 residues.

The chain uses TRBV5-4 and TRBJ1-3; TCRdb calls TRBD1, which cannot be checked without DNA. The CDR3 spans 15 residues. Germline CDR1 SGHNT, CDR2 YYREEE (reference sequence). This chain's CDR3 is CASSLETGSGNTIYF.

The CDR3 sequence: CASSVVGAGAFF. V is TRBV9 and J is TRBJ1-1; the TCRdb D gene call, TRBD1, has no DNA to confirm it. The CDR3 is 12 residues long. CDR1 is SGDLS and CDR2 is YYNGEE in the germline V gene.

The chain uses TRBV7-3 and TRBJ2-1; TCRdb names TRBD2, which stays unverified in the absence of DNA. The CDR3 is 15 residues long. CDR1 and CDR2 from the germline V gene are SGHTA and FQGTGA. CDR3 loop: CASSPAAVTYNEQFF.